This T cell receptor (beta chain) was identified in a study of CD8+ T cells in alopecia areata. The study's findings and limits: Scalp clonality decreased significantly with tofacitinib, and so did expanded CD8+ clones among the top 100.

This clone was seen a few times. What it binds is not known. The authors extracted RNA and reverse transcribed it into cDNA as the sequencing template. TCRdb's copy holds only in-frame clones and misses some; the assay was immunoSEQ multiplex PCR. The sample records about 74,000 clones, roughly 28% being singletons. The CDR3 extends over 12 amino acids. The germline V gene has CDR1 SEHNR and CDR2 FQNEAQ (reference sequence). V shed 6 bases and J shed 6 bases, with 9 bases lying between them. The treatment is: oral pan-JAK inhibitor, 5-10 mg twice daily. Separation by sorting yielded CD4+ and CD8+ T cells from PBMCs.

The sequencing used CD8+ T cells sorted from blood, collected at week 4, from a patient treated with tofacitinib. The receptor was derived from a human donor with alopecia areata. The chain recombines TRBV7-9 with TRBJ2-1, with D unclear. The CDR3 loop reads CASSAEFNEQFF. DNA of the CDR3: TGTGCCAGCAGTGCAGAATTCAATGAGCAGTTCTTC.